The 10 T cell receptor beta chains presented below share a single source sample, sequenced in a study of blood T cell repertoires in COVID-19. This table comes from immunoSEQ multiplex PCR, and its TCRdb copy is limited to in-frame clones, with some not included. This repertoire shows 410,000 or so clones, roughly 90% found once; its top ten account for approximately 1.5%. The sequenced material came from peripheral blood. All receptors derive from a woman aged 25 to 45 with active or convalescent COVID-19.

The chain combines TRBV20-1 with TRBJ1-5; unclear D gene. CDR1 is DFQATT and CDR2 is SNEGSKA in the germline V gene (reference sequence). CDR3 length: 14 residues. The V end lost 3 bases, the J end lost 1 base, and 10 bases lay between the germline ends. The CDR3 region is CSASSGSSNQPQHF. The CDR3, as DNA: TGCAGTGCTAGTTCGGGGTCGAGCAATCAGCCCCAGCATTTT.

The chain joins TRBV6-5 to TRBJ1-3; tentatively, D is TRBD1 (5 bases). Trimming took off 8 bases at V and 4 bases at J, with 9 bases between the two ends. The CDR3 is 12 residues long. Germline V gene sequence: CDR1 MNHEY, CDR2 SVGAGI. In nucleotides, the CDR3 is TGTGCCAGCCCGACAGACGGAAACACCATATATTTT. Translation: CASPTDGNTIYF.

V usage is TRBV19 and J usage is TRBJ2-7, with D maybe TRBD2 (6 bases). V was trimmed by 5 bases and J by 3 bases, leaving 11 bases between them. This CDR3 is 13 amino acids long. CDR1 and CDR2 from the germline V gene are LNHDA and SQIVND (reference sequence). CDR3: CASSPIGGYEQYF. The CDR3 coding sequence is TGTGCCAGTAGTCCAATCGGGGGCTACGAGCAGTACTTC.

This chain links TRBV4-2 with TRBJ2-7; TRBD1 is a possible D gene (6 bases). The CDR3 extends over 14 amino acids. V was trimmed by 3 bases and J by 2 bases, leaving 11 bases between them. Per the germline V gene, CDR1 is LGHNA and CDR2 is YNFKEQ. The CDR3 loop reads CASSQGTGTYEQYF. CDR3 coding DNA: TGTGCCAGCAGCCAGGGTACAGGGACCTACGAGCAGTACTTC.

This clone showed up just a few times. The genes are TRBV6-6 and TRBJ2-2; TRBD2 matches at 12 bases. With V trimmed by 4 bases and J by 6 bases, 3 bases remained unmatched. From germline, CDR1 is MNHNY and CDR2 SVGAGI (reference sequence). The CDR3 contains 15 residues. The CDR3 DNA follows: TGTGCCAGCAGTTCTAGCGGGAGGGTGGCCGGGGAGCTGTTTTTT. Amino acids: CASSSSGRVAGELFF.

The chain has TRBV10-2 and TRBJ2-1; 8 bases are a match to TRBD2. CDR1 is WSHSY, CDR2 SAAADI, per germline. CDR3 size: 14 residues. V dropped 7 bases and J dropped 6; count of bases not matched to a gene: 8. Written as DNA, the CDR3 is TGCGCCAGCAAGGGACTAGAGCTTTCCAATGAGCAGTTCTTC. This encodes CASKGLELSNEQFF.

The rearrangement uses TRBV6-5 and TRBJ2-1; D might be TRBD2 (5 bases). Trimming shortened V by 6 bases and J by 10 bases, and 19 bases separated the two germline ends. Germline CDR1 MNHEY, CDR2 SVGAGI. The CDR3 consists of 14 residues. The CDR3 DNA reads TGTGCCAGCAGGCAAGCCACTCAAACGGGGGAGCAGTTCTTC. Protein product: CASRQATQTGEQFF.

The chain couples TRBV25-1 to TRBJ1-2; 8 bases are a match to TRBD1. The V gene's germline CDR1 is MGHDK and CDR2 SYGVNS. V lost 1 base and J lost 5; bases outside the gene matches: 6. This CDR3 contains 15 residues. CDR3 loop: CASSESHRGGYGYTF. CDR3 nucleotides: TGTGCCAGCAGTGAATCGCACAGGGGGGGGTATGGCTACACCTTC.

The count of this clone is one. V is TRBV5-6 and J is TRBJ2-1, with 14 bases that match TRBD2. This CDR3 region has 15 residues. V lost 4 bases and J lost 4; bases outside the gene matches: 1. CDR1 is SGHDT, CDR2 YYEEEE, per germline. The CDR3 region is CASSGTSGSYNEQFF. The CDR3 DNA reads TGTGCCAGCAGCGGGACTAGCGGGAGTTACAATGAGCAGTTCTTC.

This rearrangement joins TRBV30 to TRBJ1-1; 7 positions agree with TRBD1. From germline, CDR1 is GTSNPN and CDR2 SVGIG (reference sequence). The CDR3 covers 14 residues. Trimming at V came to 7 bases and at J to 1 base, leaving 9 bases not matched to a gene. The CDR3 DNA is TGTGCCTCACCGACAGGGCTCTGGAACACTGAAGCTTTCTTT. Its protein is CASPTGLWNTEAFF.